The present T cell receptor beta chain was sequenced within a study of CD8+ T cells in alopecia areata. The treatment here: oral pan-JAK inhibitor, 5-10 mg twice daily. Extraction and reverse transcription of RNA yielded cDNA as the sequencing template. Measured with immunoSEQ multiplex PCR; TCRdb has only the in-frame clones, and not every one. The sample includes about 200,000 clones, 55% to 75% of them seen just once. The CDR3 has 16 amino acids. Germline lookup yields CDR1 SGHTA and CDR2 FQGNSA. V was trimmed by 2 bases and J by 1 base, leaving 12 bases between them. The chain has TRBV7-2 and TRBJ2-1; possible D gene TRBD1, 5 bases. This specimen consisted of CD4+ T cells sorted from blood, obtained at week 24, from a patient treated with tofacitinib. This sequence was found in a human donor with alopecia areata. CDR3 in amino acids: CASSLRADSSYNEQFF. DNA of the CDR3: TGTGCCAGCAGCTTAAGGGCTGACAGTTCCTACAATGAGCAGTTCTTC.